These 10 T cell receptor beta chains share one sample of origin, sequenced in a study of blood T cell repertoires in COVID-19. Data came from immunoSEQ multiplex PCR; TCRdb stores just in-frame clones and leaves some out. The sample holds around 200,000 clones, 80% to 85% seen once. Sequenced input: peripheral blood. These TCRs come from a human donor in a cohort sampled during active COVID-19.

In this sample, this clone turned up once. The chain is built from TRBV6-2 or TRBV6-3 and TRBJ1-1; possibly TRBD1 for D (5 bases). The CDR3 spans 14 residues. Trimming took 3 bases from V and 5 from J, leaving 13 bases between them. Per germline, CDR1 MNHEY and CDR2 SVGEGT. The CDR3 region has the DNA TGTGCCAGCAGTTATCTGGGGCGGGGGACTGAAGCTTTCTTT. Translated: CASSYLGRGTEAFF.

The J gene is TRBJ2-3, the V gene TRBV18; 12 bases are a match to TRBD2. Germline lookup yields CDR1 KGHSH and CDR2 LQKENI. This CDR3 is built from 19 residues. The V gene end was trimmed by 2 bases and the J gene end by 3 bases; junction bases not matched to a gene: 12. CDR3 sequence reads: CASSPSRASGRAGTDTQYF. CDR3 coding DNA: TGTGCCAGCTCACCAAGCCGGGCTAGCGGGAGGGCCGGGACAGATACGCAGTATTTT.

The chain employs TRBV18 and TRBJ1-2; tentative D call: TRBD1 (5 bases). V was clipped by 3 bases and J by 4 bases, with 12 bases between them. The CDR3 has 14 residues. Germline V gives CDR1 KGHSH, CDR2 LQKENI. The CDR3 DNA reads as TGTGCCAGCTCACCGAATCGGCAGGGCTATGGCTACACCTTC. Protein product: CASSPNRQGYGYTF.

The V gene is TRBV7-9, the J gene TRBJ1-4, with 8 nucleotides matching TRBD1. CDR3 size: 14 residues. V shed 5 bases and J 4 bases; nucleotides not matched to a gene: 3. Germline assignment: CDR1 SEHNR and CDR2 FQNEAQ (reference sequence). The CDR3 protein is CASSLGQGNEKLFF. The CDR3, as DNA: TGTGCCAGCAGCCTAGGACAGGGTAATGAAAAACTGTTTTTT.

This rearrangement joins TRBV6-5 to TRBJ1-5; 8 nucleotides agree with TRBD1. The CDR3 totals 15 residues. Germline V gene data show CDR1 as MNHEY and CDR2 as SVGAGI. V gave up 4 bases and J gave up 3 bases; unmatched junction bases: 5. The CDR3 DNA reads as TGTGCCAGCAGTTCGGGGACAGGATCCAATCAGCCCCAGCATTTT. This gives the protein CASSSGTGSNQPQHF.

This clone was seen a single time. The rearrangement joins TRBV15 to TRBJ2-3; 8 bases are a match to TRBD1. The CDR3 is 14 amino acids. The V segment lost 4 bases and the J segment 3 bases; nucleotides outside the gene matches: 3. The germline V gene has CDR1 LNHNV and CDR2 YYDKDF (reference sequence). For the CDR3, the DNA is TGTGCCACCAGCACTCGACAGGGGACAGATACGCAGTATTTT. This gives the protein CATSTRQGTDTQYF.

The rearrangement joins TRBV7-2 to TRBJ2-3; TRBD1 matches 8 bases. Germline CDR1 reads SGHTA; CDR2 reads FQGNSA. V was clipped by 5 bases and J by 3 bases; unmatched bases: 4. CDR3 length: 14 amino acids. The CDR3 coding sequence is TGTGCCAGCAGCCCCGGACAGGGAACAGATACGCAGTATTTT. Amino acids: CASSPGQGTDTQYF.

This chain links TRBV28 with TRBJ2-7, with a tentative D call TRBD1 (6 bases). Germline V gene sequence: CDR1 MDHEN, CDR2 SYDVKM. Trimming stripped 5 bases from V and 3 bases from J, with 14 bases between. The CDR3 is 14 residues long. The CDR3 bases are TGTGCCAGCAGTCCACCAACAGGGAACTACGAGCAGTACTTC. Translation: CASSPPTGNYEQYF.

The chain employs TRBV7-3 and TRBJ2-2; no definite D call. This CDR3 is 14 amino acids long. CDR1 is SGHTA and CDR2 is FQGTGA in the germline V gene. V lost 6 bases, J lost 2 bases, and 10 bases lay in between. The CDR3 region is CASRPTSNTGELFF. Here the CDR3 DNA reads TGTGCCAGCAGGCCGACTTCCAACACCGGGGAGCTGTTTTTT.

This chain joins TRBV30 and TRBJ2-3, with D possibly TRBD2 on 6 matching bases. Looked up from germline, CDR1 is GTSNPN and CDR2 is SVGIG (reference sequence). The CDR3 runs 13 residues. Here the CDR3 DNA reads TGTGCTTTAACAAGCGGGAGCACAGATACGCAGTATTTT. Translating gives CALTSGSTDTQYF.